The sequence of this TCR beta chain was determined in a study of T-cell memory formation after mild COVID-19. General study findings and limits: Chiefly within CM and EM were the contracting CD4+ clones; CD8+ ones were within EMRA. That cross-reactive memory joined was suggested by some responding clones appearing in pre-infection memory. Clones that contracted from day 15 to 85 were balanced CD4/CD8, while later expanders leaned CD4+.

This clonotype was seen more than once but under ten times. The antigen is undetermined. The germline V gene encodes CDR1 SNHLY and CDR2 FYNNEI. The V and J ends lost 3 bases and 7 bases respectively, with 10 bases between them. The CDR3 sequence is 14 residues long. The authors produced TCR alpha and TCR beta cDNA libraries with sample barcodes and UMIs by 5'RACE using constant-segment primers. In TCRdb, the 5' RACE reads were re-called with MiXCR into one record per CDR3 protein. The sample carries roughly 600,000 distinct CDR3 sequences, more than 15% recorded once. This sequence was found in an adult woman who had mild COVID-19 (a few samples of this study predate the infection). Cell type and time point are not known. This chain links TRBV2 with TRBJ1-6; D uncertain. Sequencing was performed on PBMCs or a T cell subset sorted from them (not recorded which). CDR3 in DNA: TGTGCCAGCAGTGATGCACGGACGAATTCACCCCTCCACTTT. Translation gives CASSDARTNSPLHF.